These 22 T cell receptor beta chains originate from one sample sequenced in a study of tumor-infiltrating lymphocytes in primary liver carcinoma. Total RNA (around 0.45 ug) served as template for TCR beta cDNA synthesis primed by a constant-region primer. The TCR beta library was amplified through three nested multiplex PCR rounds in a modified ARM-PCR procedure. The first two PCR rounds used TRBV1-TRBV30 forward primers with a C-beta reverse primer, about 10 cycles each. TCRdb reprocessed the multiplex PCR reads via MiXCR and lists one record per CDR3 protein. This sample carries about 96,000 distinct CDR3 sequences, less than 70% of them seen once, and the ten largest clones take 27%. Unsorted bulk tissue of roughly 18-32 mg yielded co-extracted RNA and DNA. The material sequenced was tumor-adjacent normal liver tissue. The origin of the receptors is a man aged 40-49 years with primary liver carcinoma and hepatitis B virus infection.

V and J are TRBV15 and TRBJ2-1, with TRBD2 matching over 11 bases. This CDR3 region has 18 residues. The J segment lost 2 bases and the V segment lost 0 bases, leaving 6 bases of the junction unmatched. CDR1 LNHNV and CDR2 YYDKDF come from the germline V gene (reference sequence). In DNA, the CDR3 is TGTGCCACCAGCAGAGAGCTAGCGGGAGGTGGGCCCTACAATGAGCAGTTCTTC. This translates into CATSRELAGGGPYNEQFF.

A few counts support this clonotype. CDR3 in amino acids: CASSAIEGNEQFF. The CDR3 nucleotides are TGTGCCAGCAGTGCTATCGAGGGCAATGAGCAGTTCTTC. This chain uses TRBV2 with TRBJ2-1; possible D gene TRBD2, 5 bases. Trimming took off 4 bases at V and 6 bases at J, with 10 bases between the two ends. This CDR3 is built from 13 residues. The V gene's germline CDR1 is SNHLY and CDR2 FYNNEI. The variable domain in full, with the rest retrieved from reference TRBV2 and TRBJ2-1, is EPEVTQTPSHQVTQMGQEVILRCVPISNHLYFYWYRQILGQKVEFLVSFYNNEISEKSEIFDDQFSVERPDGSNFTLKIRSTKLEDSAMYFCASSAIEGNEQFFGPGTRLTVL.

The genes are TRBV11-3 and TRBJ2-1; D unclear. Trimming removed 2 bases at V and 5 bases at J, with 7 bases between. Germline CDR1 is SGHNT and CDR2 is YENEEA. The CDR3 spans 13 residues. The CDR3 DNA follows: TGTGCCAGCAGCTTAATGTGGGACAATGAGCAGTTCTTC. This encodes CASSLMWDNEQFF. The variable domain in full, completed from reference TRBV11-3 and TRBJ2-1, reads EAGVVQSPRYKIIEKKQPVAFWCNPISGHNTLYWYLQNLGQGPELLIRYENEEAVDDSQLPKDRFSAERLKGVDSTLKIQPAELGDSAVYLCASSLMWDNEQFFGPGTRLTVL.

In regard to this clonotype: A read error may be the cause here, since a much bigger clone is one base away. V gene TRBV10-3 combines with J gene TRBJ2-3; 12 bases agree with TRBD2. Germline loops: CDR1 ENHRY, CDR2 SYGVKD. There are 16 residues in the CDR3. CDR3 bases: TGTACCATCAGCCCGGGACTAGCGGGTATTGCAGATACGCAGTATTTT. Its translation: CTISPGLAGIADTQYF.

This clonotype was seen a few times. The genes are TRBV30 and TRBJ2-2, with a tentative D call TRBD2 (7 bases). The germline V gene has CDR1 GTSNPN and CDR2 SVGIG (reference sequence). This CDR3 is built from 14 residues. Between the trimmed V and J ends, which lost 4 bases and 5 bases, there was a span of 14 bases. CDR3 coding DNA: TGTGCCTGGAACCGGGGAGGGGGGACCGGGGAGCTGTTTTTT. It is translated as CAWNRGGGTGELFF.

As for this clonotype: This may arise from a read error, as a much more abundant clone is one base away. This chain links TRBV7-3 with TRBJ2-3; 11 nucleotides align to TRBD1. CDR1 and CDR2 from the germline V gene are SGHTA and FQGTGA. The CDR3 spans 15 residues. This CDR3 is CASSYGQGAWDTLYF. CDR3 DNA: TGTGCCAGCAGCTATGGACAGGGGGCATGGGATACGCTGTATTTT.

This clonotype was observed at least ten times. This chain uses TRBV12-3 or TRBV12-4 with TRBJ2-7; either TRBD1 or TRBD2 may fit D (5 bases each). With 9 bases removed from V and 1 base from J, the gap between germline ends came to 16 bases. This CDR3 is built from 14 residues. For the CDR3, the DNA is TGTGCCAGTGGGGGAGCAGGGAATTCCTACGAGCAGTACTTC. Amino acid sequence: CASGGAGNSYEQYF.

The V gene is TRBV20-1, the J gene TRBJ2-2; no reliable D call. Trimming pared 4 bases from V and 0 bases from J, leaving 6 bases between. CDR3 size: 13 residues. Germline-derived CDR1 and CDR2 are DFQATT and SNEGSKA (reference sequence). The CDR3: CSANGTNTGELFF. In nucleotides, the CDR3 is TGCAGTGCTAATGGGACGAACACCGGGGAGCTGTTTTTT.

About this clonotype itself: Compared with germline, one end of the junction differs, possibly owing to a read error. The rearrangement joins TRBV11-2 to TRBJ2-7; D perhaps matches TRBD2 (6 bases). This CDR3 spans 13 amino acids. The germline V gene has CDR1 SGHAT and CDR2 FQNNGV. The CDR3 DNA follows: TGTGACAGCACCTACAGCGGGCAGAACGAGCAGTACTTC. This encodes CDSTYSGQNEQYF.

Comment on this clonotype: No conserved phenylalanine or tryptophan ends this CDR3, so it is likely a read error. This chain joins TRBV7-9 and TRBJ1-5; D remains unclear. The germline CDR1 and CDR2 sequences are SEHNR and FQNEAQ (reference sequence). This CDR3 has 14 amino acids. The chain's CDR3 is CASSLMGLNQSQHY. The DNA for the CDR3 is TGTGCCAGTAGCTTAATGGGCCTTAATCAGTCCCAGCATTAT.

With respect to this clonotype: Germline and junction disagree at one end, which may indicate a read error. This sequence joins TRBV11-2 and TRBJ1-1; weak D call: TRBD1 (5 bases). The germline CDR1 and CDR2 sequences are SGHAT and FQNNGV. The CDR3 consists of 12 residues. CDR3 coding DNA: TGTGTCAGCAGCCCTCCGGGGTGGGGGGCTTTCTTT. Translation gives CVSSPPGWGAFF.

This clonotype has ten or more counts. This rearrangement joins TRBV6-1 to TRBJ2-3; the match to TRBD1 covers 8 bases. V trimming: 10 bases; J trimming: 2 bases; junction bases outside the gene matches: 8. This CDR3 region has 14 residues. In germline, CDR1 is MNHNS, CDR2 SASEGT. Written as DNA, the CDR3 is TGTGCCACCCGGACGGGACAGGACACAGATACGCAGTATTTT. Its protein product is CATRTGQDTDTQYF.

On this clonotype itself: One base away lies a much larger clone, so this may be a sequencing read error. The chain has TRBV2 and TRBJ2-7; D call uncertain. Per the germline V gene, CDR1 is SNHLY and CDR2 is FYNNEI. CDR3 length: 10 amino acids. CDR3 sequence: CASRAYEHYF. In DNA, the CDR3 is TGTGCCAGCAGAGCCTACGAGCATTACTTC.

This clonotype showed up just a few times. The chain employs TRBV28 and TRBJ2-7; TRBD2 might be the D (5 bases). The V end was cut by 5 bases, the J end by 4 bases, with 21 bases between. Germline-derived CDR1 and CDR2 are MDHEN and SYDVKM. The CDR3 covers 16 residues. CDR3: CASSPNRGLGSYEQYF. CDR3 DNA: TGTGCCAGCAGTCCCAATCGAGGGCTAGGGTCTTACGAGCAGTACTTC.

With respect to this clonotype: A much more abundant neighbour one base away suggests this may be a read error. The chain has TRBV28 and TRBJ2-3, with 8 bases aligning to TRBD2. The V and J ends lost 9 bases and 3 bases, in that order; junction bases with no gene match: 11. Germline values: CDR1 MDHEN, CDR2 SYDVKM. The CDR3 totals 15 residues. In DNA form, the CDR3 reads TGTGCCAGAAGTCTAGAAGCGGGAGAAACAGATACGCAGTATTTT. This encodes CARSLEAGETDTQYF.

As to this clonotype: One junction end disagrees with the germline gene, perhaps due to a read error. V and J are TRBV6-1 and TRBJ2-1; 8 bases are shared with TRBD1. The CDR3 runs 14 residues. Germline lookup yields CDR1 MNHNS and CDR2 SASEGT. The CDR3 loop is CVISEWQGADERFF. In DNA, the CDR3 is TGTGTCATCAGTGAATGGCAGGGGGCGGATGAGCGGTTCTTC.

Only a few counts were recorded for this clonotype. The chain combines TRBV25-1 with TRBJ2-5; D remains ambiguous. The V gene lost 1 base and the J gene lost 3 bases, with 3 bases spanning the gap. The CDR3 consists of 12 residues. The germline V gene encodes CDR1 MGHDK and CDR2 SYGVNS. The CDR3 loop reads CASSESEETQYF. CDR3 DNA: TGTGCCAGCAGTGAATCGGAAGAGACCCAGTACTTC.

This clonotype was seen once. A much larger clone lies one base from this, so it may be a read error. The genes are TRBV10-3 and TRBJ2-7; no firm D call. V was shortened by 2 bases and J by 0 bases, with 5 bases between the two germline ends. The CDR3 spans 13 residues. The germline V gene encodes CDR1 ENHRY and CDR2 SYGVKD. The CDR3 sequence: CAISEGFSYEQYF. The CDR3 coding sequence is TGTGCCATCAGTGAGGGTTTCTCCTACGAGCAGTACTTC.

For this clonotype: An end of the junction does not agree with germline; a read error may underlie this. The rearrangement links TRBV11-2 to TRBJ2-6; 11 nucleotides align to TRBD2. CDR3 length: 18 residues. Germline lookup yields CDR1 SGHAT and CDR2 FQNNGV. CDR3 amino acids: CVSGLRLAGLSGANVLTF. CDR3 sequence (DNA): TGTGTCAGCGGTCTACGACTAGCGGGACTCTCTGGGGCCAACGTCCTGACTTTC.

Points on this clonotype: The conserved final phenylalanine or tryptophan is absent from the CDR3, which likely points to a read error. The genes are TRBV11-2 and TRBJ2-7; no definite D call. The CDR3 covers 13 residues. The germline gives CDR1 SGHAT, CDR2 FQNNGV. V was pared by 5 bases and J by 7 bases, with 15 bases between. The CDR3 is CASSPGPPYEQYL. For the CDR3, the DNA is TGTGCCAGCAGCCCAGGACCGCCTTATGAGCAGTACTTA.

This clonotype was seen a single time. A much larger clone is a single base away; this may be a read error. The rearrangement links TRBV4-1 to TRBJ2-4, with 12 bases identical to TRBD2. The CDR3 loop spans 19 amino acids. The germline CDR1 and CDR2 sequences are MGHRA and YSYEKL. Here the CDR3 DNA reads TGCGCCATCAGCCAAGATCGAGCCGCTAGCGGGAGGGGGAAAAACATTCAGTACTTC. It is translated as CAISQDRAASGRGKNIQYF.

Details on this clonotype: Because it lacks the conserved phenylalanine or tryptophan at the end, this CDR3 is likely a read error. V and J are TRBV4-2 and TRBJ1-2; D perhaps matches TRBD1 (5 bases). V was shortened by 0 bases and J by 7 bases, with 15 bases between the two germline ends. The CDR3 sequence is 15 residues long. Looked up from germline, CDR1 is LGHNA and CDR2 is YNFKEQ. The CDR3 loop is CASSQEALEGLGYTS. CDR3 bases: TGTGCCAGCAGCCAAGAGGCCCTAGAGGGACTTGGCTACACCTCC.